Presented here are 20 T cell receptor beta chains from one specimen sequenced in a study of OX40 agonist ivuxolimab in advanced cancers. The protocol used for the library was the immunoSEQ multiplex PCR assay. This is the immuneACCESS table as TCRdb keeps it, with only in-frame sequences that have V and J called. A part of the clones is gone; compared with another copy, unresolved V genes explain less than half, and the rest is unexplained. This sample has about 54,000 clones in its table, and 84% of those were observed once. The ten largest clones take up 1% to 1.5% of the sample. The sequences come from CD4+ or CD8+ T cells sorted from blood, collected in a trial of the OX40 agonist ivuxolimab. Every receptor here comes from an adult with an advanced solid tumor such as melanoma, head and neck, liver or kidney cancer.

This rearrangement joins TRBV6-5 to TRBJ2-3, with D uncertain. Germline V gives CDR1 MNHEY, CDR2 SVGAGI. This CDR3 contains 15 residues. V shed 2 bases and J shed 2 bases, with 11 bases lying between them. CDR3 DNA: TGTGCCAGCAGTTACGAACAATTTAACACAGATACGCAGTATTTT. It codes for CASSYEQFNTDTQYF.

This clone was detected only a few times. The gene calls are TRBV11-3 and TRBJ2-7; 9 bases fit TRBD1. Unmatched junction bases numbered 0, after V lost 0 bases and J lost 3 bases. CDR3 length: 14 residues. Germline loops: CDR1 SGHNT, CDR2 YENEEA. The CDR3 DNA reads TGTGCCAGCAGCTTAGAGGGACAGGGCTACGAGCAGTACTTC. It codes for CASSLEGQGYEQYF.

The chain employs TRBV6-1 and TRBJ2-7; D is unclear. Germline V gene sequence: CDR1 MNHNS, CDR2 SASEGT. Trimming pared 8 bases from V and 1 base from J, leaving 15 bases between. This CDR3 region has 14 residues. CDR3 nucleotides: TGTGCCAGCGGTTCTAAGTTGGGATCCTACGAGCAGTACTTC. Translation gives CASGSKLGSYEQYF.

This chain connects TRBV6-4 to TRBJ1-2; D possibly corresponds to TRBD1 (5 bases). Trimming left V 8 bases short and J 7 bases short, with 14 bases between. The CDR3 runs 12 residues. CDR1 is MRHNA and CDR2 is SNTAGT in the germline V gene. The CDR3 here is CASRGGAGGYTF. CDR3 DNA sequence: TGTGCCAGCCGGGGGGGAGCCGGTGGCTACACCTTC.

CDR3 amino acids: CASSVGATGSQPQHF. The CDR3 nucleotides are TGTGCCAGCAGCGTAGGAGCTACGGGAAGTCAGCCCCAGCATTTT. The chain carries TRBV9 and TRBJ1-5, with D uncertain. This CDR3 has 15 amino acids. Trimming took off 0 bases at V and 6 bases at J, with 13 bases between the two ends. Germline-derived CDR1 and CDR2 are SGDLS and YYNGEE. Full variable domain (rest looked up from reference TRBV9 and TRBJ1-5): DSGVTQTPKHLITATGQRVTLRCSPRSGDLSVYWYQQSLDQGLQFLIQYYNGEERAKGNILERFSAQQFPDLHSELNLSSLELGDSALYFCASSVGATGSQPQHFGDGTRLSIL.

The rearrangement links TRBV25-1 to TRBJ2-7; D unresolved. The length of the CDR3 is 12 residues. Germline V gene sequence: CDR1 MGHDK, CDR2 SYGVNS. V was cut by 6 bases and J by 2 bases, with 8 bases left in between. Here the CDR3 reads CASSPGPYEQYF. CDR3 bases: TGTGCCAGCAGCCCAGGTCCCTACGAGCAGTACTTC.

Turning to this clone: In the same sample, other DNA sequences code for this CDR3. This chain joins TRBV5-1 and TRBJ2-1, with 8 bases matching TRBD2. The CDR3 covers 13 residues. The ends lost 7 bases at V and 2 bases at J; junction bases unmatched: 2. Germline loops: CDR1 SGHRS, CDR2 YFSETQ. This chain's CDR3 is CASAGGTYNEQFF. The CDR3 DNA follows: TGCGCCAGCGCGGGGGGAACCTACAATGAGCAGTTCTTC. The whole variable domain, remainder taken from reference TRBV5-1 and TRBJ2-1, is KAGVTQTPRYLIKTRGQQVTLSCSPISGHRSVSWYQQTPGQGLQFLFEYFSETQRNKGNFPGRFSGRQFSNSRSEMNVSTLELGDSALYLCASAGGTYNEQFFGPGTRLTVL.

The gene calls are TRBV5-1 and TRBJ2-1; 10 nucleotides align to TRBD2. The CDR3 is 14 residues long. V shed 4 bases, J shed 9 bases, and the junction held 7 bases outside the gene matches. Germline CDR1 SGHRS, CDR2 YFSETQ. This chain's CDR3 is CASSQGTSEIEQFF. The CDR3 DNA reads as TGCGCCAGCAGCCAGGGGACTAGCGAGATTGAGCAGTTCTTC. The whole variable domain, filled in from reference TRBV5-1 and TRBJ2-1, reads KAGVTQTPRYLIKTRGQQVTLSCSPISGHRSVSWYQQTPGQGLQFLFEYFSETQRNKGNFPGRFSGRQFSNSRSEMNVSTLELGDSALYLCASSQGTSEIEQFFGPGTRLTVL.

V and J are TRBV28 and TRBJ2-7; D not certain. V was shortened by 10 bases and J by 4 bases, with 11 bases between the two germline ends. Germline CDR1 and CDR2: MDHEN and SYDVKM. The CDR3 contains 11 residues. DNA of the CDR3: TGTGCCACAGGTTTAACTTACGAGCAGTACTTC. Residues: CATGLTYEQYF.

The chain couples TRBV6-1 to TRBJ1-2; possibly TRBD1 for D (6 bases). The CDR3 length is 13 residues. The V end lost 7 bases, the J end lost 7 bases, and 16 bases lay between the germline ends. Per germline, CDR1 MNHNS and CDR2 SASEGT. CDR3 coding DNA: TGTGCCAGCAATCCGGGGGGGCTTGGTGGCTACACCTTC. The encoded protein is CASNPGGLGGYTF.

This clone has just one count. The chain's CDR3 is CSAPKDHEQYF. The CDR3 nucleotides are TGCAGTGCTCCGAAGGATCACGAGCAGTACTTC. The genes are TRBV20-1 and TRBJ2-7, with no clear D. Trimming cost V 5 bases and J 5 bases, with 10 bases left between them. Looked up from germline, CDR1 is DFQATT and CDR2 is SNEGSKA (reference sequence). This CDR3 is 11 amino acids long.

This clone was detected a few times. This chain joins TRBV7-6 and TRBJ2-1, with D hard to call. V was cut by 1 base and J by 9 bases, with 10 bases left in between. The CDR3 covers 13 residues. Germline V lookup: CDR1 SGHVS, CDR2 FNYEAQ. CDR3 DNA sequence: TGTGCCAGCAGCTTAGAGGGTACCGGTGAGCAGTTCTTC. Translating it yields CASSLEGTGEQFF.

V usage is TRBV11-2 and J usage is TRBJ1-2, with D uncertain. This CDR3 spans 13 amino acids. Trimming cost V 2 bases and J 8 bases, with 12 bases left between them. CDR1 is SGHAT, CDR2 FQNNGV, per germline. The CDR3 spells CASSLIRGGGYTF. CDR3 nucleotide sequence: TGTGCCAGCAGCTTAATACGGGGTGGGGGCTACACCTTC.

This clone showed up just a few times. This rearrangement joins TRBV29-1 to TRBJ2-5; D remains ambiguous. V was pared by 5 bases and J by 1 base, with 8 bases between. Germline CDR1 SQVTM, CDR2 ANQGSEA. CDR3 length equals 12 residues. The CDR3 nucleotides read TGCAGCGTTCGGGCAGCCCAAGAGACCCAGTACTTC. Its translation is CSVRAAQETQYF. The full variable domain, rest sourced from reference TRBV29-1 and TRBJ2-5, is SAVISQKPSRDICQRGTSLTIQCQVDSQVTMMFWYRQQPGQSLTLIATANQGSEATYESGFVIDKFPISRPNLTFSTLTVSNMSPEDSSIYLCSVRAAQETQYFGPGTRLLVL.

The rearrangement links TRBV6-1 to TRBJ2-5; the D call may be TRBD1 or TRBD2 (5 bases each). The CDR3 has 12 residues. Per germline, CDR1 MNHNS and CDR2 SASEGT. The ends were cut back, 6 bases at V and 7 bases at J, with 12 bases in the middle. CDR3: CASRGDRGTQYF. The CDR3 nucleotides read TGTGCCAGCAGGGGGGACCGAGGGACCCAGTACTTC.

The rearrangement uses TRBV7-9 and TRBJ1-5; D perhaps matches TRBD1 (6 bases). This CDR3 contains 14 residues. V was clipped by 5 bases and J by 4 bases, with 12 bases between them. Germline CDR1 SEHNR, CDR2 FQNEAQ (reference sequence). The DNA of the CDR3 is TGTGCCAGCAGCGATGACAGGTCGAATCAGCCCCAGCATTTT. Its protein product is CASSDDRSNQPQHF.

V usage is TRBV5-1 and J usage is TRBJ2-1; D is uncertain. CDR3 size: 15 residues. From germline, CDR1 is SGHRS and CDR2 YFSETQ. Trimming pared 6 bases from V and 3 bases from J, leaving 16 bases between. The CDR3 nucleotides are TGCGCCAGCAACCCCCTCCGGAGAAACTACAATGAGCAGTTCTTC. As protein: CASNPLRRNYNEQFF.

The chain employs TRBV19 and TRBJ1-1; D is uncertain. The CDR3 has 12 amino acids. Deletions cut 5 bases from V and 9 bases from J, with 13 bases between. The germline V gene encodes CDR1 LNHDA and CDR2 SQIVND (reference sequence). CDR3 nucleotides: TGTGCCAGTAGTGGTGACATAGGCAAAGCTTTCTTT. This sequence encodes CASSGDIGKAFF. The full variable domain, completed using reference TRBV19 and TRBJ1-1, is DGGITQSPKYLFRKEGQNVTLSCEQNLNHDAMYWYRQDPGQGLRLIYYSQIVNDFQKGDIAEGYSVSREKKESFPLTVTSAQKNPTAFYLCASSGDIGKAFFGQGTRLTVV.

This clone was seen a handful of times. V and J are TRBV25-1 and TRBJ2-2; TRBD2 agrees at 11 bases. The CDR3 has 15 amino acids. CDR1 and CDR2 (germline): MGHDK, SYGVNS. V lost 3 bases, J lost 4 bases, and 1 base stayed unmatched. For the CDR3, the DNA is TGTGCCAGCAGTGATAGCGGGAGGGTCACCGGGGAGCTGTTTTTT. Protein product: CASSDSGRVTGELFF.

V is TRBV29-1 and J is TRBJ2-1; possibly TRBD1 or TRBD2 for D (5 bases each). Germline V lookup: CDR1 SQVTM, CDR2 ANQGSEA. The length of the CDR3 is 14 residues. V shed 2 bases and J shed 15 bases, with 23 bases lying between them. CDR3 coding DNA: TGCAGCGTTGAAAGACTACCCGGGGCTCCCGTCAGGTTCTTC. This sequence encodes CSVERLPGAPVRFF.